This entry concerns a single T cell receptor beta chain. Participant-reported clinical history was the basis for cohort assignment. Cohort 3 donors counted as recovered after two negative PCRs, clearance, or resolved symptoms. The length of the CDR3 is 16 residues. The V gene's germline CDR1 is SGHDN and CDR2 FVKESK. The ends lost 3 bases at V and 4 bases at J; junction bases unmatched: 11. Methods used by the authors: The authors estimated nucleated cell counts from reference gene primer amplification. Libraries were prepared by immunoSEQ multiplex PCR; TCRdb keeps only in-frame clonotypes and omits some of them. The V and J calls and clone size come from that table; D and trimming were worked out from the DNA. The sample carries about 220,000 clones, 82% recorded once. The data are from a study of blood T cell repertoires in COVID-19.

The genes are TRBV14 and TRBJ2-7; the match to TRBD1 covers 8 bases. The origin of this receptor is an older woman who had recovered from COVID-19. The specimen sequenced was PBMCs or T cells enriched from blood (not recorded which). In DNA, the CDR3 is TGTGCCAGCAGCCATGAGAATGGGCAGGGGGCATACGAGCAGTACTTC. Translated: CASSHENGQGAYEQYF.